This TCR beta chain was sequenced during a study of OX40 agonist ivuxolimab in advanced cancers. The overall study: People in dose escalation had one of these cancers: hepatocellular carcinoma, melanoma, renal cell or head and neck cancer.

The ends lost 8 bases at V and 0 bases at J; junction bases unmatched: 2. This CDR3 contains 13 residues. The germline CDR1 and CDR2 sequences are MNHEY and SMNVEV (reference sequence). Sequencing was performed with immunoSEQ multiplex PCR; in TCRdb, only in-frame clones are kept and a portion is missing. The sample shows tens of thousands of clones, around 84% of them seen only once. The sample consisted of CD4+ or CD8+ T cells sorted from blood, taken in a trial of the OX40 agonist ivuxolimab. This receptor was identified in an adult with an advanced solid tumor such as melanoma, head and neck, liver or kidney cancer. The V gene is TRBV27, the J gene TRBJ2-7, with 9 bases that match TRBD1. In DNA, the CDR3 is TGTGCCAGCGGGGACAGGGCCTCCTACGAGCAGTACTTC. This sequence encodes CASGDRASYEQYF.